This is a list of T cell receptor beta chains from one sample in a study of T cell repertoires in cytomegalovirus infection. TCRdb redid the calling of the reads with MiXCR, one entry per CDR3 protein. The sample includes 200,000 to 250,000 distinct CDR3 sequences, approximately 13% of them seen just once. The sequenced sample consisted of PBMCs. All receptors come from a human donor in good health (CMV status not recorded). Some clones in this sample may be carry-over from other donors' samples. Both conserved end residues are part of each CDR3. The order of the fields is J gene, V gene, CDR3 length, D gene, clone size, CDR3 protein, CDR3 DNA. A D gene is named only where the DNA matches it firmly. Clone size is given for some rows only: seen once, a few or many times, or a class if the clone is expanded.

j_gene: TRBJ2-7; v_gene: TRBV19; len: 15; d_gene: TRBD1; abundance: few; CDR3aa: CASSPGQGGFYEQYF; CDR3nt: TGTGCCAGTAGTCCCGGACAGGGAGGATTTTACGAGCAGTACTTC
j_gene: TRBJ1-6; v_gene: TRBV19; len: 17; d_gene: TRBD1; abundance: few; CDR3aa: CASSISSSGGPRTPLHF; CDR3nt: TGTGCCAGTAGTATAAGTTCCTCAGGGGGCCCCAGGACACCCCTCCACTTT
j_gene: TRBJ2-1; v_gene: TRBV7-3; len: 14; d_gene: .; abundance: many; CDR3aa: CASSGSDSYNEQFF; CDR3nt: TGTGCCAGCAGCGGCTCTGACTCCTACAATGAGCAGTTCTTC
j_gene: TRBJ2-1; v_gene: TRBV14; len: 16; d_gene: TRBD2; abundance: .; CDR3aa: CASSQVGGGPLVEQFF; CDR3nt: TGTGCCAGCAGCCAAGTGGGGGGAGGGCCCCTGGTTGAGCAGTTCTTC
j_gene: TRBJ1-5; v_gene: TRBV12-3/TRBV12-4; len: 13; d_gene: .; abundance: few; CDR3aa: CASSWTEDQPQHF; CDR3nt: TGTGCCAGCAGTTGGACGGAGGATCAGCCCCAGCATTTT
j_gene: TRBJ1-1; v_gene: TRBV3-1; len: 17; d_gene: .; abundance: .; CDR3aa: CASSQGFATGSNTEAFF; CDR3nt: TGTGCCAGCAGCCAGGGGTTTGCGACAGGATCAAACACTGAAGCTTTCTTT
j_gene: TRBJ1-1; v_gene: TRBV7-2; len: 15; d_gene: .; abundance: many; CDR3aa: CASSLAGGAGTEAFF; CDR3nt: TGTGCCAGCAGCTTAGCGGGGGGCGCGGGGACTGAAGCTTTCTTT
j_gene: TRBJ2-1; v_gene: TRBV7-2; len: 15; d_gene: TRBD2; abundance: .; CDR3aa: CASSRLAGGAGEQFF; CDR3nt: TGTGCCAGCAGCCGACTAGCGGGAGGGGCCGGTGAGCAGTTCTTC
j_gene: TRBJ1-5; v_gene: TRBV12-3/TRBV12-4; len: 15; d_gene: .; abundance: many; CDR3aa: CASTAHRTQDQPQHF; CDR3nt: TGTGCCAGCACCGCCCATAGGACGCAGGATCAGCCCCAGCATTTT
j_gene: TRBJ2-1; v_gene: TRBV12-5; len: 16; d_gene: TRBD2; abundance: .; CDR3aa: CASGLTPSGSYNEQFF; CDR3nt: TGTGCTAGTGGTTTGACTCCTAGCGGGTCCTACAATGAGCAGTTCTTC
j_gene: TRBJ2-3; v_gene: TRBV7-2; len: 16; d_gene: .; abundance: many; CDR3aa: CASSLGTRADTDTQYF; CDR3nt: TGTGCCAGCAGCTTAGGAACCCGGGCAGACACAGATACGCAGTATTTT
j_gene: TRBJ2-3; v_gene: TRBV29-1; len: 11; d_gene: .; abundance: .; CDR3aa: CSVVPTDTQYF; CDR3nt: TGCAGCGTTGTTCCCACAGATACGCAGTATTTT
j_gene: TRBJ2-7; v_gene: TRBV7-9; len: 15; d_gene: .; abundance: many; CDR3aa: CASSADSRGGYEQYF; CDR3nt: TGTGCCAGCAGCGCGGACAGTCGAGGGGGCTACGAGCAGTACTTC
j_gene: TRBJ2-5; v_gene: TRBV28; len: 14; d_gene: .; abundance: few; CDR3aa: CATHGRPYQETQYF; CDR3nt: TGTGCCACCCACGGACGACCGTACCAAGAGACCCAGTACTTC
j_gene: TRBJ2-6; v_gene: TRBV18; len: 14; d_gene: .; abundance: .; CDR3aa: CASSPGPGANVLTF; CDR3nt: TGTGCCAGCTCACCTGGGCCGGGGGCCAACGTCCTGACTTTC
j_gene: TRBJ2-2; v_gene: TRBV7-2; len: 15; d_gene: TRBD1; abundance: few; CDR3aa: CASMSGQPNTGELFF; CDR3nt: TGTGCCAGCATGTCGGGACAGCCAAACACCGGGGAGCTGTTTTTT
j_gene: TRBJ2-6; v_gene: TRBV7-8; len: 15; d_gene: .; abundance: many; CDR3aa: CASRNRVSGANVLTF; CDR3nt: TGTGCCAGCAGGAACAGGGTCTCTGGGGCCAACGTCCTGACTTTC
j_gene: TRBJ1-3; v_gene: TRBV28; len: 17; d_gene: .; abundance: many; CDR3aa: CASRPPFTGYNRNTIYF; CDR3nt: TGTGCCAGCAGACCACCTTTTACAGGGTATAACCGTAACACCATATATTTT
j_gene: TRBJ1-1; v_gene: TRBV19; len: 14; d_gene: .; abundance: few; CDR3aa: CASRYNTGNTEAFF; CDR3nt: TGTGCCAGTAGATACAACACAGGGAACACTGAAGCTTTCTTT
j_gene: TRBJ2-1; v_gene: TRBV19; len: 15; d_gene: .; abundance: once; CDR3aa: CASSTTSSPGYEQFF; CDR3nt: TGTGCCAGTAGTACTACCTCTTCCCCAGGGTACGAGCAGTTCTTC
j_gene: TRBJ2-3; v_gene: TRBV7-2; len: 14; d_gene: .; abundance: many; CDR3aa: CASSLRRDGDTQYF; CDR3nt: TGTGCCAGCAGCTTACGGCGGGATGGAGATACGCAGTATTTT
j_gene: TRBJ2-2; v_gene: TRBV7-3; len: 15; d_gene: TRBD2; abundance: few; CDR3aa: CASSPLAGATGELFF; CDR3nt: TGTGCCAGCAGCCCCTTAGCGGGAGCGACCGGGGAGCTGTTTTTT
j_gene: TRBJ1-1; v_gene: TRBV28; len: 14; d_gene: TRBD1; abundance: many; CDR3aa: CASSLDRVSTEAFF; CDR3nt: TGTGCCAGCAGCTTGGACAGGGTGAGCACTGAAGCTTTCTTT
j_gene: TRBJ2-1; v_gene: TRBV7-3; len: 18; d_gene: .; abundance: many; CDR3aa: CASSSVGAASSTYNEQFF; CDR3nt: TGTGCCAGCAGCTCCGTGGGGGCGGCAAGCTCTACCTACAATGAGCAGTTCTTC
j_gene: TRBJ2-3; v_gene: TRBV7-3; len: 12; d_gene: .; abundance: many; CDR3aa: CASSPNTDTQYF; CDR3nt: TGTGCCAGCAGCCCGAACACAGATACGCAGTATTTT
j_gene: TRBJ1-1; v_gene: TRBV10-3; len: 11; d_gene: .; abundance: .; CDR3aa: CAISDQGEAFF; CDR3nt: TGTGCCATCAGTGACCAGGGAGAAGCTTTCTTT
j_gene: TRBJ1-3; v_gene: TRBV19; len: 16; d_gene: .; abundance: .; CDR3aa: CASIPPGTSSGNTIYF; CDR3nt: TGTGCCAGCATCCCCCCAGGGACGAGCTCTGGAAACACCATATATTTT
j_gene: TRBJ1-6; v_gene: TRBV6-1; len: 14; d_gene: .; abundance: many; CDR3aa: CASKLHIYNSPLHF; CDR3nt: TGTGCCAGCAAGTTGCACATTTATAATTCACCCCTCCACTTT
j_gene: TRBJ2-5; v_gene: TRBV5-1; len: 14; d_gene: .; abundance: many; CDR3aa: CASSLTDSSWTQYF; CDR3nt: TGCGCCAGCAGCTTGACCGACTCCTCGTGGACCCAGTACTTC
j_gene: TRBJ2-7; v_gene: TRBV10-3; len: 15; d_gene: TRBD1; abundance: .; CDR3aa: CAISESGTGGREQYF; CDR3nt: TGTGCCATCAGTGAGTCCGGGACAGGGGGCCGCGAGCAGTACTTC
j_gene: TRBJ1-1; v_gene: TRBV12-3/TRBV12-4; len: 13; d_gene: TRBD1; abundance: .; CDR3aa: CASRPQGAAEAFF; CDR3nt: TGTGCCAGCAGGCCGCAGGGGGCGGCTGAAGCTTTCTTT
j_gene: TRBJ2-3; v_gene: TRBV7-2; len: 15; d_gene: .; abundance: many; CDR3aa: CASSPTPRGTDTQYF; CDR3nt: TGTGCCAGCAGCCCCACGCCTAGGGGCACAGATACGCAGTATTTT
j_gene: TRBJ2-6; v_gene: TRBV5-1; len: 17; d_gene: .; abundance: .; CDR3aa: CASSPNYGGSGANVLTF; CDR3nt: TGCGCCAGCAGCCCTAATTACGGGGGCTCTGGGGCCAACGTCCTGACTTTC
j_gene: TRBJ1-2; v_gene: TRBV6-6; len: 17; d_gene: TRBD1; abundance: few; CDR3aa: CASRMRQGVPSLYGYAF; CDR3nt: TGTGCCAGCAGAATGAGACAGGGAGTCCCGTCCCTCTATGGCTACGCCTTC
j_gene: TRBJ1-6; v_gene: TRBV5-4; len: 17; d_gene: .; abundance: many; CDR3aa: CASSFDPTGSYNSPLHF; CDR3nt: TGTGCCAGCAGCTTTGATCCCACGGGCTCCTATAATTCACCCCTCCACTTT
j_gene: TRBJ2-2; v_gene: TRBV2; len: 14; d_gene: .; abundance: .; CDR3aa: CASIQGRNTGELFF; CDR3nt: TGTGCCAGCATACAGGGAAGGAACACCGGGGAGCTGTTTTTT
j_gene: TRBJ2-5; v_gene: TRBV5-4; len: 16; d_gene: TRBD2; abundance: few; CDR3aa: CASSWGSGGERETQYF; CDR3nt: TGTGCCAGCAGCTGGGGTAGCGGGGGGGAAAGGGAGACCCAGTACTTC
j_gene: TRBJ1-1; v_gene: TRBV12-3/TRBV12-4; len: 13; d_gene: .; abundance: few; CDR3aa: CASSFGRGTEAFF; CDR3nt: TGTGCCAGCAGTTTCGGTAGGGGGACTGAAGCTTTCTTT
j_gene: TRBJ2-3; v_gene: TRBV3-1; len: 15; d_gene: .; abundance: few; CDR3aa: CASSQLGDRTDTQYF; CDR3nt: TGTGCCAGCAGCCAACTCGGAGATCGCACAGATACGCAGTATTTT
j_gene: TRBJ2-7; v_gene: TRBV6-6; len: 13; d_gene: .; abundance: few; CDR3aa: CASSGRSSYEQYF; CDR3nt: TGTGCCAGCAGCGGACGGAGCTCCTACGAGCAGTACTTC
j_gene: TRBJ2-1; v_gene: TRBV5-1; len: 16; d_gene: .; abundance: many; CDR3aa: CASSLGGVSSYNEQFF; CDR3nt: TGCGCCAGCAGCTTGGGGGGCGTGAGCTCCTACAATGAGCAGTTCTTC
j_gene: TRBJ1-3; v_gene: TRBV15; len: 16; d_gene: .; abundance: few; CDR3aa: CATSRDRGGSGNTIYF; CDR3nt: TGTGCCACCAGCAGAGATCGGGGGGGCTCTGGAAACACCATATATTTT
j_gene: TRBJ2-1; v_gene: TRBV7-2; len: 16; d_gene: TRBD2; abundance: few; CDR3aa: CASSLILSGRSDEQFF; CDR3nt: TGTGCCAGCAGCCTCATCCTTAGCGGGAGGAGCGATGAGCAGTTCTTC
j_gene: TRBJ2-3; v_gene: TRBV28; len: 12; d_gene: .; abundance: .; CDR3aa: CASSFRRDTQYF; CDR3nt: TGTGCCAGCAGTTTTAGAAGAGATACGCAGTATTTT
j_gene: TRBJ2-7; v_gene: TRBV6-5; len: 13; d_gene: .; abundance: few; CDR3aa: CASSPGVAEEQYF; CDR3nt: TGTGCCAGCAGTCCCGGGGTGGCGGAAGAGCAGTACTTC
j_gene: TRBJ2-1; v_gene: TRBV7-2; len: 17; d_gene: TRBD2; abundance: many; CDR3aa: CASSLESSGAIYNEQFF; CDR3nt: TGTGCCAGCAGCTTAGAGTCTAGCGGGGCCATATACAATGAGCAGTTCTTC
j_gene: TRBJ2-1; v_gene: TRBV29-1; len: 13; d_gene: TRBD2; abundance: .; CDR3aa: CSAFGLGHNEQFF; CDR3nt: TGCAGCGCCTTCGGACTAGGCCACAATGAGCAGTTCTTC
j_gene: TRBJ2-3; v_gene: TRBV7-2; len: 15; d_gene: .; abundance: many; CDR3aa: CASSLGGSSPDTQYF; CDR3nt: TGTGCCAGCAGCTTAGGTGGGAGTTCCCCAGATACGCAGTATTTT
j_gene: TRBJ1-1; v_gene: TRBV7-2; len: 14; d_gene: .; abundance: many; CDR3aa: CASQLSSPNTEAFF; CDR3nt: TGTGCCAGTCAACTCAGTTCTCCGAACACTGAAGCTTTCTTT
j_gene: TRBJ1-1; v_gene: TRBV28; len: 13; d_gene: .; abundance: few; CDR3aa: CASSPRTITEAFF; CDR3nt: TGTGCCAGCAGTCCCCGGACCATCACTGAAGCTTTCTTT
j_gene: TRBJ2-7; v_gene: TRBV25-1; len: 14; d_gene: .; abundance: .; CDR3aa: CASSGAGVTYEQYF; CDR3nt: TGTGCCAGCAGTGGGGCCGGGGTGACCTACGAGCAGTACTTC
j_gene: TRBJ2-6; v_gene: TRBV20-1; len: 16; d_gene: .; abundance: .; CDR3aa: CSARATWGTGANVLTF; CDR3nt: TGCAGTGCTAGAGCCACCTGGGGGACTGGGGCCAACGTCCTGACTTTC
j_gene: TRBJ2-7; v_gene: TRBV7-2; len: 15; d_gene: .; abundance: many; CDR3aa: CASSLARGPLDEQYF; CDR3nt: TGTGCCAGCAGCTTAGCGCGGGGACCCCTCGACGAGCAGTACTTC
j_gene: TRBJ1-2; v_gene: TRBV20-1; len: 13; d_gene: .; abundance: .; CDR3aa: CSAEEQGFSGYTF; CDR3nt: TGCAGTGCCGAGGAACAGGGATTCTCTGGCTACACCTTC
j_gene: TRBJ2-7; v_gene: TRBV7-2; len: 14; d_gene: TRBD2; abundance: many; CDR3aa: CASSGLAGTYEQYF; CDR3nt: TGTGCCAGCAGCGGACTAGCGGGTACCTACGAGCAGTACTTC
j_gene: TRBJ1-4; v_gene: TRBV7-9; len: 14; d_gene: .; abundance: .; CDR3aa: CASSQGHDNEKLFF; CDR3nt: TGTGCCAGCAGCCAGGGACATGATAATGAAAAACTGTTTTTT
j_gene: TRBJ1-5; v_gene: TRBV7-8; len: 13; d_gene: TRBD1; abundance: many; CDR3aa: CASSFTGVQPQHF; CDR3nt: TGTGCCAGCAGCTTCACAGGGGTTCAGCCCCAGCATTTT
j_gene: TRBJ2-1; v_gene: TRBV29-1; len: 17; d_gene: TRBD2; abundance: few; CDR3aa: CSVEGPSPSGDHNEQFF; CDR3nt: TGCAGCGTTGAAGGGCCTTCCCCTAGCGGGGACCACAATGAGCAGTTCTTC
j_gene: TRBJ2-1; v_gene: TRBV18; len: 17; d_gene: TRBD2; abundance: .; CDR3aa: CASSPRTSGSSYNEQFF; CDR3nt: TGTGCCAGCTCCCCGAGGACTAGCGGGAGCTCCTACAATGAGCAGTTCTTC
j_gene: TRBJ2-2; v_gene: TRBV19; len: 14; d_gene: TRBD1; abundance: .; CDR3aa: CASTWDRGTGELFF; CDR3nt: TGTGCCAGTACCTGGGACAGGGGTACCGGGGAGCTGTTTTTT